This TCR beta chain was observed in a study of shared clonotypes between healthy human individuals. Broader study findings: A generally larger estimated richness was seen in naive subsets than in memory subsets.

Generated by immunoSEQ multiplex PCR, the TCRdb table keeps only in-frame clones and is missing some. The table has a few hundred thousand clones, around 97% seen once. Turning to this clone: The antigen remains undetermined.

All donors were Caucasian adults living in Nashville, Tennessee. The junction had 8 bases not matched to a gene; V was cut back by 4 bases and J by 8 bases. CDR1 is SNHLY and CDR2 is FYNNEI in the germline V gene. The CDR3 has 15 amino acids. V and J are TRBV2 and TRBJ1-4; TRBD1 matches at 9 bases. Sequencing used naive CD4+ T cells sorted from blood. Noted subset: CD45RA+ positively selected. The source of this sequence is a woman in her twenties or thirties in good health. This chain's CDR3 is CASSGYRGRREKLFF. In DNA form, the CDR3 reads TGTGCCAGCAGTGGATACAGGGGGCGAAGGGAAAAACTGTTTTTT.